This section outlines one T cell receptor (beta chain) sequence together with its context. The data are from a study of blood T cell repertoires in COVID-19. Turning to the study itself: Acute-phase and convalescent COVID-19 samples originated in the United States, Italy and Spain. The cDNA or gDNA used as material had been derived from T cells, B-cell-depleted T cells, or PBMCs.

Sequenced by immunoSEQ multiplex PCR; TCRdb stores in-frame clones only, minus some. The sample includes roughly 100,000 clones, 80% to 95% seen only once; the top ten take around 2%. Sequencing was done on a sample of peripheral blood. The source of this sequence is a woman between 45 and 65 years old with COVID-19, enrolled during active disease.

The CDR3 sequence: CASSLEGGNTDTQYF. The DNA of the CDR3 is TGCGCCAGCAGCTTGGAAGGAGGGAACACAGATACGCAGTATTTT. This chain joins TRBV5-1 and TRBJ2-3; D might be TRBD2 (6 bases). The V and J ends lost 0 bases and 2 bases respectively, with 10 bases between them. The CDR3 runs to 15 residues. Germline loops: CDR1 SGHRS, CDR2 YFSETQ.